Each of the 9 T cell receptor beta chains below was sequenced from the same sample in a study of T cells in Graves' hyperthyroidism and ophthalmopathy. Amplification of TCR beta CDR3 regions used RNA as the template. The HTBI set primed first-round TCR CDR3 RT-PCR. TCRdb recomputed calls from the multiplex PCR reads with MiXCR, one row per CDR3 protein. The table has about 530,000 distinct CDR3 sequences, approximately 17% seen once; the top ten hold 17%. The sample taken for sequencing was blood. The receptors derive from a woman under 30 with Graves' ophthalmopathy.

V and J are TRBV11-1 and TRBJ2-7; 8 nucleotides agree with TRBD2. This CDR3 contains 15 residues. V trimming: 5 bases; J trimming: 3 bases; junction bases outside the gene matches: 9. Germline CDR1 and CDR2: SGHAT and FQDESV (reference sequence). The CDR3 DNA reads as TGTGCCAGCAGCCCCCCGGGGACTAGTAGCTACGAGCAGTACTTC. Protein: CASSPPGTSSYEQYF.

This clonotype was picked up many times. This rearrangement joins TRBV7-9 to TRBJ2-3, with D tentatively TRBD1 or TRBD2 (7 bases each). Per germline, CDR1 SEHNR and CDR2 FQNEAQ (reference sequence). The CDR3 has 18 residues. Trimming stripped 5 bases from V and 0 bases from J, with 21 bases between. The CDR3 coding sequence is TGTGCCAGCAGCCCGAGGGGGGGCAGGGGGACTAGCACAGATACGCAGTATTTT. It is translated as CASSPRGGRGTSTDTQYF.

CDR3 protein: CASSTGQGVNQPQHF. The CDR3 DNA sequence: TGTGCCAGTAGTACGGGACAGGGAGTCAATCAGCCCCAGCATTTT. V and J are TRBV19 and TRBJ1-5; 9 bases match TRBD1. In germline, CDR1 is LNHDA, CDR2 SQIVND (reference sequence). This CDR3 spans 15 amino acids. Trimming cost V 4 bases and J 3 bases; bases outside gene matches: 4.

The chain is built from TRBV5-4 and TRBJ1-1; no definite D call. The germline gives CDR1 SGHNT, CDR2 YYREEE (reference sequence). With 2 bases removed from V and 3 bases from J, the gap between germline ends came to 11 bases. This CDR3 has 14 residues. The CDR3 sequence: CASSFGPPDTEAFF. In DNA form, the CDR3 reads TGTGCCAGCAGCTTTGGGCCCCCGGACACTGAAGCTTTCTTT.

This clonotype has a count of ten or more. The chain links TRBV20-1 to TRBJ2-5; 11 bases match TRBD2. The CDR3 is 16 amino acids. V shed 3 bases, J shed 5 bases, and the junction held 11 bases outside the gene matches. Germline V gene lookup returns CDR1 DFQATT and CDR2 SNEGSKA (reference sequence). The CDR3 region is CSARDISGRVWETQYF. In DNA form, the CDR3 reads TGCAGTGCTAGGGATATTAGCGGGAGGGTGTGGGAGACCCAGTACTTC.

This clonotype was detected ten times or more. The V gene is TRBV20-1, the J gene TRBJ2-7; D is perhaps TRBD1 (5 bases). Trimming removed 0 bases from V and 3 bases from J, with 15 bases in between. This CDR3 is 15 amino acids long. Germline CDR1 and CDR2: DFQATT and SNEGSKA (reference sequence). The CDR3 region has the DNA TGCAGTGCTAGAGATCTTGAGACAGACCTCTACGAGCAGTACTTC. Translated: CSARDLETDLYEQYF.

This clonotype was counted at least ten times. The chain carries TRBV30 and TRBJ2-7; 9 bases are shared with TRBD1. Trimming took 4 bases from V and 2 from J; bases not matched to a gene: 6. The CDR3 is 14 residues long. Per germline, CDR1 GTSNPN and CDR2 SVGIG (reference sequence). CDR3 sequence reads: CAWTRTGAAYEQYF. DNA of the CDR3: TGTGCCTGGACCCGGACAGGGGCAGCCTACGAGCAGTACTTC.

The chain recombines TRBV10-2 with TRBJ2-7, with 8 bases lining up with TRBD1. V lost 6 bases to trimming and J lost 4 bases; unmatched junction nucleotides: 8. This CDR3 is built from 14 residues. The germline V gene has CDR1 WSHSY and CDR2 SAAADI. The CDR3 DNA is TGCGCCAGCAGCCACCCGGGACAGGCGTACGAGCAGTACTTC. The encoded protein is CASSHPGQAYEQYF.

This clonotype was detected many times. The J gene is TRBJ2-5, the V gene TRBV12-3 or TRBV12-4, with D possibly TRBD1 on 5 matching bases. CDR3 length: 14 residues. Between the trimmed V and J ends, which lost 5 bases and 3 bases, there was a span of 13 bases. The CDR3 sequence is CASSLQAIKETQYF. In DNA form, the CDR3 reads TGTGCCAGCAGTCTACAGGCCATCAAAGAGACCCAGTACTTC.